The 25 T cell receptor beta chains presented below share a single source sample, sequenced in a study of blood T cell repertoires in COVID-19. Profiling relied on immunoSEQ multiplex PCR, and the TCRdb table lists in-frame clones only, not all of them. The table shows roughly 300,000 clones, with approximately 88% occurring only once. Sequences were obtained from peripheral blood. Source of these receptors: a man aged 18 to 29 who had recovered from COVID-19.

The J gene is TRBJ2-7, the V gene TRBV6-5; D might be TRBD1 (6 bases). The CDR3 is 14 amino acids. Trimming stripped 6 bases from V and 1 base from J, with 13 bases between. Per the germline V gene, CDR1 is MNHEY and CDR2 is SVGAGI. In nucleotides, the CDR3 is TGTGCCAGCAGCCCAATAGGACAGTCCTACGAGCAGTACTTC. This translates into CASSPIGQSYEQYF.

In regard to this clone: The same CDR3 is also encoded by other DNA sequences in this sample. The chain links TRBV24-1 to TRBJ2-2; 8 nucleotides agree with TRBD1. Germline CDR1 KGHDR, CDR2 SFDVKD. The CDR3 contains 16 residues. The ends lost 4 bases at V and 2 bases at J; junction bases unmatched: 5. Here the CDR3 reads CATSDPGTGNTGELFF. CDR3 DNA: TGTGCCACCAGTGACCCCGGGACAGGTAACACCGGGGAGCTGTTTTTT.

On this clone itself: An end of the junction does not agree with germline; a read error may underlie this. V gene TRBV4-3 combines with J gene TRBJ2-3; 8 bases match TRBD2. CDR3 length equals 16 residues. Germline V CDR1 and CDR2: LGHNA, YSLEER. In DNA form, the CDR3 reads TGCGCCAGCAGCGAAGACCGGGGGGGGCTGACAGATACGCAGTATTTT. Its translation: CASSEDRGGLTDTQYF.

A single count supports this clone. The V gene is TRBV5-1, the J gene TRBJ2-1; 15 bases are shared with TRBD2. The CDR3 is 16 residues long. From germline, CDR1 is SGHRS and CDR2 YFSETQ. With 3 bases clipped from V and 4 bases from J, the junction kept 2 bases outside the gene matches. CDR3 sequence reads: CASSWGLAGGYNEQFF. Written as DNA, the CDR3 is TGCGCCAGCAGCTGGGGACTAGCGGGGGGTTACAATGAGCAGTTCTTC.

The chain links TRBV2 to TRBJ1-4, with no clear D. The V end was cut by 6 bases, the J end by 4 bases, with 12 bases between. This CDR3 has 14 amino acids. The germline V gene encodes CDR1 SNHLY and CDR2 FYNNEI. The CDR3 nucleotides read TGTGCCAGCAGCCCCCGGGTCAATAATGAAAAACTGTTTTTT. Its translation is CASSPRVNNEKLFF.

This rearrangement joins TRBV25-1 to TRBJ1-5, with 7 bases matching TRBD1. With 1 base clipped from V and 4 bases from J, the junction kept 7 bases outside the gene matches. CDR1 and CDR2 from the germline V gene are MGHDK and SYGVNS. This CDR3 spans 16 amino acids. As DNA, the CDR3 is TGTGCCAGCAGTGAATCAGGGCAGGGGGGTAATCAGCCCCAGCATTTT. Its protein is CASSESGQGGNQPQHF.

CDR3 residues: CASSDRGDSNQPQHF. In DNA, the CDR3 is TGTGCCAGCAGTGACCGGGGGGATAGCAATCAGCCCCAGCATTTT. The chain uses TRBV6-1 and TRBJ1-5, with a possible D match to TRBD1 (5 bases). Germline values: CDR1 MNHNS, CDR2 SASEGT. The CDR3 runs to 15 residues. The V gene lost 3 bases and the J gene lost 0 bases, with 9 bases spanning the gap.

DNA of the CDR3: TGTGCCACCAGTGACCCACCCGACAGGGCTGACTATGGCTACACCTTC. Its translation: CATSDPPDRADYGYTF. This chain uses TRBV24-1 with TRBJ1-2; 7 bases agree with TRBD1. V lost 4 bases, J lost 3 bases, and 10 bases stayed unmatched. Germline V gives CDR1 KGHDR, CDR2 SFDVKD. The CDR3 consists of 16 residues.

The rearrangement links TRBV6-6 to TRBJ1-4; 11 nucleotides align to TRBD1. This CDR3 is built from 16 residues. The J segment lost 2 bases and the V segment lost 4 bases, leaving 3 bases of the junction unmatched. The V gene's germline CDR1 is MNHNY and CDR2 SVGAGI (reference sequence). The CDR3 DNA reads TGTGCCAGCAGTTGGACAGGGGGCATCACTAATGAAAAACTGTTTTTT. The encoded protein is CASSWTGGITNEKLFF.

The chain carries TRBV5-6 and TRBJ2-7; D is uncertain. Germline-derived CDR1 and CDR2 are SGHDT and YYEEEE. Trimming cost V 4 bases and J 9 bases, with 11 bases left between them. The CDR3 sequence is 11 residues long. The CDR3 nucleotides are TGTGCCAGCAGCCTCACTACGGTGCAGTACTTC. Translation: CASSLTTVQYF.

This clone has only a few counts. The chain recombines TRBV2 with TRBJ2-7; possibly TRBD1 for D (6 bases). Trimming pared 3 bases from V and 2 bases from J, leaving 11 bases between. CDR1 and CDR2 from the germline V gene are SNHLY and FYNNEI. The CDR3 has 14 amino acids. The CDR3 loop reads CASSDRDIPYEQYF. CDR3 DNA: TGTGCCAGCAGTGATAGGGACATCCCCTACGAGCAGTACTTC.

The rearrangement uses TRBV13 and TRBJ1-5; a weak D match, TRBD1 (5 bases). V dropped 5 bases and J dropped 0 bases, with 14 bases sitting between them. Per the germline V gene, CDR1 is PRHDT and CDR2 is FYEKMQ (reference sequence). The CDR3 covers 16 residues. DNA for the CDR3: TGTGCCAGCAGCAAATTCGACAGATATAGCAATCAGCCCCAGCATTTT. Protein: CASSKFDRYSNQPQHF.

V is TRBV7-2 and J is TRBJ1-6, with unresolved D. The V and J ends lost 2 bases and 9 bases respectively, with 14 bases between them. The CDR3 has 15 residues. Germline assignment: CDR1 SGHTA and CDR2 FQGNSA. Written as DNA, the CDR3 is TGTGCCAGCAGCTTAAGGCCGCTGGGGAGTTCACCCCTCCACTTT. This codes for CASSLRPLGSSPLHF.

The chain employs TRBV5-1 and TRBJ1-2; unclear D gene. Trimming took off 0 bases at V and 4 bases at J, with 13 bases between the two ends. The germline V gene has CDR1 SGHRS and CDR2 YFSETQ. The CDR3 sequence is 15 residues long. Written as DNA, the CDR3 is TGCGCCAGCAGCTTGGCGAACACCTTCTCCTATGGCTACACCTTC. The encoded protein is CASSLANTFSYGYTF.

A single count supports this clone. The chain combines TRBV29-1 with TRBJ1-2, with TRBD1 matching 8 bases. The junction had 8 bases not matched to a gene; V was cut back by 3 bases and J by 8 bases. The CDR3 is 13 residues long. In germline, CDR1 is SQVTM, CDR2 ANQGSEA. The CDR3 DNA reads TGCAGCGTTGATGATGGGCAGGGGGCCGGCTACACCTTC. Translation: CSVDDGQGAGYTF.

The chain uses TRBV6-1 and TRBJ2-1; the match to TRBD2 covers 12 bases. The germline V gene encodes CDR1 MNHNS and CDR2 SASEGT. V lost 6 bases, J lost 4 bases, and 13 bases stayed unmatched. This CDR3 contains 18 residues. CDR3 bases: TGTGCCAGCAGAGAACTAGCGGGAGGAGGTGTGGGATACAATGAGCAGTTCTTC. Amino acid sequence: CASRELAGGGVGYNEQFF.

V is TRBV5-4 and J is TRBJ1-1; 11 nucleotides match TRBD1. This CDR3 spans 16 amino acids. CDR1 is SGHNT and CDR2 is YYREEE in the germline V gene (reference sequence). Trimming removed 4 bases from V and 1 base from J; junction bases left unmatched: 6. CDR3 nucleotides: TGTGCCAGCAGCACCGGGACAGGGGGATGGAACACTGAAGCTTTCTTT. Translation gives CASSTGTGGWNTEAFF.

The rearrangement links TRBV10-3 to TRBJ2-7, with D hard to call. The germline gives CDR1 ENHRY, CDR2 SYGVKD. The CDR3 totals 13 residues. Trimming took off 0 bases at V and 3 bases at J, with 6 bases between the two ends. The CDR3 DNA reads TGTGCCATCAGTGAGTCGCCCGGCTACGAGCAGTACTTC. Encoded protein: CAISESPGYEQYF.

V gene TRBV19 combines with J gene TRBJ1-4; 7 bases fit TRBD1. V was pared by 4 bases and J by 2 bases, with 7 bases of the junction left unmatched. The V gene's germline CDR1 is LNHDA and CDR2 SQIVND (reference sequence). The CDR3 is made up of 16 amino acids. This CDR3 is CASSTPGQMTNEKLFF. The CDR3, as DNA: TGTGCCAGTAGTACGCCGGGACAGATGACTAATGAAAAACTGTTTTTT.

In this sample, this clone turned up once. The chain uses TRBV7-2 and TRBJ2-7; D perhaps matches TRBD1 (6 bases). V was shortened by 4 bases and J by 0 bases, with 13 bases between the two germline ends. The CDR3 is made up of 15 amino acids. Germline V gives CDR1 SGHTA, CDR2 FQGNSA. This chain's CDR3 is CASSSISDSSYEQYF. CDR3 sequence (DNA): TGTGCCAGCAGCTCTATCTCGGACAGCTCCTACGAGCAGTACTTC.

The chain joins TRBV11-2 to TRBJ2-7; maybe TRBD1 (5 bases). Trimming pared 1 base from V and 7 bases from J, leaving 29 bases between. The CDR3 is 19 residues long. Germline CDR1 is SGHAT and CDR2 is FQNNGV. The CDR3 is CASSLVLGRAGLRTEEQYF. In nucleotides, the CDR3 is TGTGCCAGCAGCTTAGTATTGGGTCGGGCAGGGCTCAGGACGGAGGAGCAGTACTTC.

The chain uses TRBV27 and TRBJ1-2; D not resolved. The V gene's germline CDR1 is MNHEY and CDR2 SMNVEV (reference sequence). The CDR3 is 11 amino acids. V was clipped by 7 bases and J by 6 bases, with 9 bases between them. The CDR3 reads CASNFRNGYTF. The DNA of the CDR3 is TGTGCCAGCAATTTCAGGAATGGCTACACCTTC.

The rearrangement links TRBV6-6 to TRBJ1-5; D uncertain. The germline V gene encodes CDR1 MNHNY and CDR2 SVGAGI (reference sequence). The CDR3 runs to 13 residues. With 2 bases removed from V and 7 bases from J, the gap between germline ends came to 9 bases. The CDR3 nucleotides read TGTGCCAGCAGTTACGACGGGTTACAGCCCCAGCATTTT. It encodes CASSYDGLQPQHF.

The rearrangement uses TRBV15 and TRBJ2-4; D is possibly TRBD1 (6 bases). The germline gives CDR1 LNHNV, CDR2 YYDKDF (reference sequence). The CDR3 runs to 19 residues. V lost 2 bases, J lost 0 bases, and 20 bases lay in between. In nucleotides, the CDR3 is TGTGCCACCAGCAGAACGGGAAACAGGGCAGCCCTAGCCAAAAACATTCAGTACTTC. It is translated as CATSRTGNRAALAKNIQYF.

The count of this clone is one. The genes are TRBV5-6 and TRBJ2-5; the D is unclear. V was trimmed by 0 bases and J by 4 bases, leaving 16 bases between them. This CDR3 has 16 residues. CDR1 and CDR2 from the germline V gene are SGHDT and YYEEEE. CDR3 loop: CASSLGPYPALETQYF. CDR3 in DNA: TGTGCCAGCAGCTTGGGGCCATACCCTGCTCTAGAGACCCAGTACTTC.